Sequencing of this TCR beta chain was carried out in a study of blood T cells in healthy people across ages. PBMCs numbering at least 6.5 million were isolated per sample. This clonotype was picked up a small number of times. Trimming took 10 bases from V and 4 from J, leaving 23 bases between them. Per germline, CDR1 SGHNT and CDR2 YYREEE (reference sequence). The CDR3 totals 15 residues. The second PCR ran roughly 7 to 11 cycles with a sample-barcoded 5' primer and J-beta primers. TCRdb independently ran MiXCR on the 5' RACE reads; one entry per CDR3 protein. Among about 720,000 distinct CDR3 sequences listed, about 24% were seen once.

The genes are TRBV5-4 and TRBJ2-5, with D possibly matching TRBD2 (6 bases). The TCR sequence derives from a man in his 70s in good health. The sequenced sample was blood. CDR3 sequence (DNA): TGTGCCGGCTTTTCAGGCGGGATTGGGTTAGAGACCCAGTACTTC. It translates to CAGFSGGIGLETQYF.